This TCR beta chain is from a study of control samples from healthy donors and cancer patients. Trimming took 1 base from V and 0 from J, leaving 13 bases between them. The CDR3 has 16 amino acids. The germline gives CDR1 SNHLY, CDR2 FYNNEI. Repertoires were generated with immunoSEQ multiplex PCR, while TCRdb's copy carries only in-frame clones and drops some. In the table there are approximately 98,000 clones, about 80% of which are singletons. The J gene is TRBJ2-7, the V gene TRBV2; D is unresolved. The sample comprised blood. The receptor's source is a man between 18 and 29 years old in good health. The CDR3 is CASSEGPTSNSYEQYF. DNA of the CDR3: TGTGCCAGCAGTGAAGGTCCCACTTCCAACTCCTACGAGCAGTACTTC.